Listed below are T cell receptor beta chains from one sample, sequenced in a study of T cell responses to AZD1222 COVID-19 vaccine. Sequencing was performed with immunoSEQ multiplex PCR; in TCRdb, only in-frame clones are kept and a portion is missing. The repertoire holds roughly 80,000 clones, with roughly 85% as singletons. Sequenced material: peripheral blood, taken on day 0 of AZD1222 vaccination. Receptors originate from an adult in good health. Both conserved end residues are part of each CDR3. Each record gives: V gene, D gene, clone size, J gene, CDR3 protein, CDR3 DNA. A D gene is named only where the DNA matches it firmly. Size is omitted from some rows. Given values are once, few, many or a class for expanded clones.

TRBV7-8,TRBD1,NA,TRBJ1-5,CASSLRGQRHQPQHF,TGTGCCAGCAGCTTAAGGGGACAGCGACATCAGCCCCAGCATTTT
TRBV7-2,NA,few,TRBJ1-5,CASSLAGLSNQPQHF,TGTGCCAGCAGCCTAGCTGGACTGAGCAATCAGCCCCAGCATTTT
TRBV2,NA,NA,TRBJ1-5,CASSVEEGNQPQHF,TGTGCCAGCAGTGTCGAGGAAGGGAATCAGCCCCAGCATTTT
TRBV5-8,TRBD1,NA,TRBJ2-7,CASSLGDRGRNEQYF,TGTGCCAGCAGCTTGGGGGACAGGGGGCGGAACGAGCAGTACTTC
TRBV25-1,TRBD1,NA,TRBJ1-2,CASSRAGGYGYTF,TGTGCCAGCAGTCGAGCAGGGGGCTATGGCTACACCTTC
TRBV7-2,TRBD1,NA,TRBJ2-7,CASSPDRGSYEQYF,TGTGCCAGCAGCCCTGACAGGGGAAGCTACGAGCAGTACTTC
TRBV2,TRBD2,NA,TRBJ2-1,CASSGLAGGDHEQFF,TGTGCCAGCAGTGGACTAGCGGGAGGGGACCATGAGCAGTTCTTC
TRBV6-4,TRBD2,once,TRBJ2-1,CASSVLAGGDTEQFF,TGTGCCAGCAGTGTCCTAGCGGGGGGTGACACTGAGCAGTTCTTC
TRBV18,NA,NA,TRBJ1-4,CASSPPEEKLFF,TGTGCCAGCTCACCACCTGAGGAAAAACTGTTTTTT
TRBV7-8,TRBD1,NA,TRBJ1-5,CASSLATGTGLTLYQPQHF,TGTGCCAGCAGCTTAGCGACGGGGACAGGGTTGACCCTATATCAGCCCCAGCATTTT
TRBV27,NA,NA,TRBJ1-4,CASSNYRALREKLFF,TGTGCCAGCAGTAACTACAGGGCCCTGAGGGAAAAACTGTTTTTT
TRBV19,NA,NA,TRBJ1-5,CAAAGTLNQPQHF,TGTGCGGCCGCCGGGACCCTCAATCAGCCCCAGCATTTT
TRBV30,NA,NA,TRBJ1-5,CAWSVQKGFSQPQHF,TGTGCCTGGAGTGTACAAAAGGGTTTTAGTCAGCCCCAGCATTTT
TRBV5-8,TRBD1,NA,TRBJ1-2,CASSTGQSVNYGYTF,TGTGCCAGCAGCACGGGACAGAGCGTAAACTATGGCTACACCTTC
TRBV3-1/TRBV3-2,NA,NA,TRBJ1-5,CASSQDPVINQPQHF,TGTGCCAGCAGCCAAGATCCAGTGATCAATCAGCCCCAGCATTTT
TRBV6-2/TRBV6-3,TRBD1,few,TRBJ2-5,CASSPTDRAVETQYF,TGTGCCAGCAGTCCAACCGACAGGGCCGTTGAGACCCAGTACTTC
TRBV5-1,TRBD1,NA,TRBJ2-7,CASSYETGGFYEQYF,TGCGCCAGCAGCTACGAGACAGGGGGGTTTTACGAGCAGTACTTC
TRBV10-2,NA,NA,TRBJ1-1,CASSPPTARNTEAFF,TGCGCCAGCAGTCCCCCGACAGCCCGGAACACTGAAGCTTTCTTT
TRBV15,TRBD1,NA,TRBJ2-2,CATSRGQGYTGELFF,TGTGCCACCAGCAGGGGACAGGGGTACACCGGGGAGCTGTTTTTT
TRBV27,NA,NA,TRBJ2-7,CASSLSDLDSPEYTYEQYF,TGTGCCAGCAGTTTATCAGATCTCGACAGCCCTGAATACACCTACGAGCAGTACTTC
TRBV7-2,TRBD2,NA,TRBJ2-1,CASSLEASGDPSRNEQFF,TGTGCCAGCAGCTTAGAGGCTAGCGGGGACCCTTCAAGGAATGAGCAGTTCTTC
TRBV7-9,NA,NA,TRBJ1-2,CASSLGIYGYTF,TGTGCCAGCAGCTTAGGCATTTATGGCTACACCTTC
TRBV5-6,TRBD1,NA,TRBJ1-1,CASSWTGGNTEAFF,TGTGCCAGCAGCTGGACAGGGGGAAACACTGAAGCTTTCTTT
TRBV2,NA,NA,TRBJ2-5,CATGQSGYQETQYF,TGTGCCACTGGACAGTCCGGGTACCAAGAGACCCAGTACTTC
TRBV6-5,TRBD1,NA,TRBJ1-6,CASSSGTGTWTLHF,TGTGCCAGCAGCTCCGGGACAGGGACATGGACCCTCCACTTT
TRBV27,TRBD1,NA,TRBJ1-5,CASSLVTGAGQPQHF,TGTGCCAGCAGTTTAGTGACAGGGGCGGGTCAGCCCCAGCATTTT
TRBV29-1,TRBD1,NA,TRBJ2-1,CSVGDRGSNEQFF,TGCAGCGTTGGAGACAGGGGGTCCAATGAGCAGTTCTTC
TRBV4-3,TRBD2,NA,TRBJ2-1,CASSQDPAGGYNEQFF,TGCGCCAGCAGCCAAGATCCAGCGGGGGGATACAATGAGCAGTTCTTC
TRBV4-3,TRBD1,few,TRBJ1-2,CASSQPGQGESGYTF,TGCGCCAGCAGCCAACCGGGACAGGGAGAGAGTGGCTACACCTTC
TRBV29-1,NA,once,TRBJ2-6,CSVFSGANVLTF,TGCAGCGTTTTTTCTGGGGCCAACGTCCTGACTTTC
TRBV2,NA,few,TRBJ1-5,CASGGSLQSGNQPQHF,TGTGCCAGCGGGGGCTCGCTCCAAAGTGGCAATCAGCCCCAGCATTTT
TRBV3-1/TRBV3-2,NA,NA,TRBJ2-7,CASSQSSYEQYF,TGTGCCAGCAGCCAGAGCTCCTACGAGCAGTACTTC
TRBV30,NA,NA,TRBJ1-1,CAWSAQGSTEAFF,TGTGCCTGGAGTGCCCAGGGTAGTACTGAAGCTTTCTTT
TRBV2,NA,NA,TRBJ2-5,CASSDPFEGGKETQYF,TGTGCCAGCAGCGACCCCTTCGAGGGTGGGAAAGAGACCCAGTACTTC
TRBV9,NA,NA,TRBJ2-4,CASSAYIGQGHMGAKNIQYF,TGTGCCAGCAGCGCCTATATCGGGCAGGGGCATATGGGAGCCAAAAACATTCAGTACTTC
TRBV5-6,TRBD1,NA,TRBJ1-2,CASSFMQGVVGYGYTF,TGTGCCAGCAGCTTTATGCAGGGGGTTGTCGGCTATGGCTACACCTTC
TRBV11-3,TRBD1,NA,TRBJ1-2,CASSPTGRTGFGYGYTF,TGTGCCAGCAGCCCCACGGGGCGGACAGGGTTTGGGTATGGCTACACCTTC
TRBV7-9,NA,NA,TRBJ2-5,CASSLWPGEETQYF,TGTGCCAGCAGCTTATGGCCAGGAGAAGAGACCCAGTACTTC
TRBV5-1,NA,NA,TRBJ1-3,CASSEDRAGRNTIYF,TGCGCCAGCAGCGAGGACAGAGCTGGGAGAAACACCATATATTTT
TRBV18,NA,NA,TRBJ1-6,CASSPFYGTENSPLHF,TGTGCCAGCTCACCATTCTATGGGACGGAGAATTCACCCCTCCACTTT
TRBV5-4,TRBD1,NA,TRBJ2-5,CASSIGTEETQYF,TGTGCCAGCAGTATTGGGACAGAAGAGACCCAGTACTTC
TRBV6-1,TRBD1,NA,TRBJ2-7,CASNAAWTGVEQYF,TGTGCCAGCAACGCAGCTTGGACAGGGGTCGAGCAGTACTTC
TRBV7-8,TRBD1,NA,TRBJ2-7,CASSFPGTGNEQYF,TGTGCCAGCAGCTTCCCCGGGACAGGGAACGAGCAGTACTTC
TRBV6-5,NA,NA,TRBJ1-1,CASSYSRDGTEAFF,TGTGCCAGCAGTTACTCAAGAGACGGCACTGAAGCTTTCTTT